The clone carrying this T cell receptor (beta chain) was counted between two and nine times. What it recognizes is unknown. The record originates from a study of blood T cells in healthy people across ages. Study-level results: With age, beta diversity per million T cells declined roughly linearly, significantly by around 43.

Every sample gave at least 5.5 micrograms of total RNA when it was extracted. Germline V gives CDR1 SQVTM, CDR2 ANQGSEA. Trimming cost V 4 bases and J 5 bases, with 16 bases left between them. The CDR3 runs to 14 residues. A sample-barcoded 5' primer and a J-beta primer mix were used in a second PCR of about 7 to 12 cycles. TCRdb analysed the 5' RACE reads with MiXCR anew, one entry per CDR3 protein. The sample gives around 1.5 million distinct CDR3 sequences, roughly 32% of which show up once; approximately 11% is in the top ten. The source material was blood. This TCR was recovered from a woman aged 25 to 39 in good health. The chain has TRBV29-1 and TRBJ2-3; D is undetermined. CDR3 sequence: CSVGYKGSRDTQYF. The DNA for the CDR3 is TGCAGCGTTGGGTATAAGGGTTCTAGAGATACGCAGTATTTT.